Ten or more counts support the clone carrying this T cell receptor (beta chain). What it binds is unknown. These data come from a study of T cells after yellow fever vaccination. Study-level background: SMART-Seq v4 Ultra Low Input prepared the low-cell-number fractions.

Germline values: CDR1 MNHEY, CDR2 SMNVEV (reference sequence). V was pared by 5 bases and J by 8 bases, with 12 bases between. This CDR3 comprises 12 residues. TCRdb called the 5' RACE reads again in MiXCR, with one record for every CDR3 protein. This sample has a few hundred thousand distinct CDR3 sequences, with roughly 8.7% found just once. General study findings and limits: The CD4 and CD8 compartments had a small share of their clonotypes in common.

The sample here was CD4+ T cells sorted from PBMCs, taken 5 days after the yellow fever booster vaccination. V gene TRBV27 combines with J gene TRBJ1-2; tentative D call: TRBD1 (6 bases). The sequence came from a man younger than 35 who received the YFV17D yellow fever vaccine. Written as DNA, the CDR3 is TGTGCCAGCAGTCCTACAGGGAGAGGCTACACCTTC. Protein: CASSPTGRGYTF.